This T cell receptor (beta chain) appears in the sequencing data of a study of shared clonotypes between healthy human individuals. Study as a whole: Three plates were used per donor for CD4 naive, three for CD4 memory, two for CD8 naive and one for CD8 memory.

Notes on this clone: This specimen includes other DNA sequences encoding the same CDR3.

The data were produced by immunoSEQ multiplex PCR, yet TCRdb's version contains in-frame clones alone and is incomplete. The sample yields millions of clones, roughly nine tenths seen once. CDR1 SGHRS and CDR2 YFSETQ come from the germline V gene. V dropped 2 bases and J dropped 0 bases, with 12 bases sitting between them. This CDR3 spans 15 amino acids. The source material was naive CD4+ T cells sorted from blood. Subset specified: CD45RA+ positively selected. The gene calls are TRBV5-1 and TRBJ2-7, with a possible D match to TRBD2 (5 bases). The origin of this receptor is a man between 18 and 35 years old in good health. The CDR3 DNA reads TGCGCCAGCAGCTTAGACGGAGGAAGCTCCTACGAGCAGTACTTC. Translation: CASSLDGGSSYEQYF.